This entry lists 7 T cell receptor beta chains sequenced from one sample in a study of CD8 T cells in ankylosing spondylitis. TCRdb called the 5' RACE reads again in MiXCR, with one record for every CDR3 protein. The sample gives 200,000 or so distinct CDR3 sequences, under 15% of which show up once; 9.5% to 12% is in the top ten. The sequenced material came from blood, either unsorted or a sorted T cell fraction (not recorded which). Source of these receptors: a female donor with ankylosing spondylitis or in good health (not recorded which).

The table lists this clonotype with many counts. The rearrangement links TRBV7-9 to TRBJ2-7; 7 nucleotides align to TRBD2. The CDR3 length is 13 residues. From germline, CDR1 is SEHNR and CDR2 FQNEAQ (reference sequence). V was clipped by 3 bases and J by 7 bases; unmatched bases: 6. The CDR3 sequence is CASSFRAGREQYF. CDR3 in DNA: TGTGCCAGCAGCTTCCGGGCCGGGAGGGAGCAGTACTTC.

This clonotype was recorded many times. The chain links TRBV28 to TRBJ2-1; D might be TRBD2 (7 bases). CDR1 is MDHEN, CDR2 SYDVKM, per germline. Trimming cost V 3 bases and J 4 bases, with 22 bases left between them. This CDR3 comprises 18 residues. CDR3 bases: TGTGCCAGCAGTTTTCTTAGGGGGGGAGCGGGTCGGTACAATGAGCAGTTCTTC. Its translation: CASSFLRGGAGRYNEQFF. The full variable domain, with the rest looked up from reference TRBV28 and TRBJ2-1, is DVKVTQSSRYLVKRTGEKVFLECVQDMDHENMFWYRQDPGLGLRLIYFSYDVKMKEKGDIPEGYSVSREKKERFSLILESASTNQTSMYLCASSFLRGGAGRYNEQFFGPGTRLTVL.

The J gene is TRBJ2-5, the V gene TRBV6-2 or TRBV6-3; 7 bases agree with TRBD2. The CDR3 is made up of 13 amino acids. The germline gives CDR1 MNHEY, CDR2 SVGEGT. V lost 7 bases, J lost 5 bases, and 7 bases stayed unmatched. CDR3 residues: CASISGGEETQYF. CDR3 DNA sequence: TGTGCCAGCATCTCGGGGGGTGAGGAGACCCAGTACTTC.

This clonotype has ten or more counts. The rearrangement joins TRBV7-6 to TRBJ2-7; D is perhaps TRBD2 (7 bases). V was cut by 5 bases and J by 6 bases, with 17 bases left in between. The CDR3 contains 14 residues. CDR1 is SGHVS, CDR2 FNYEAQ, per germline. The DNA of the CDR3 is TGTGCCAGCAGCCCGGCGGGGGACATTTTCGAGCAGTACTTC. This encodes CASSPAGDIFEQYF. The full variable domain, in which reference TRBV7-6 and TRBJ2-7 provide the parts outside the CDR3, is GAGVSQSPRYKVTKRGQDVALRCDPISGHVSLYWYRQALGQGPEFLTYFNYEAQQDKSGLPNDRFSAERPEGSISTLTIQRTEQRDSAMYRCASSPAGDIFEQYFGPGTRLTVT.

This clonotype appeared many times. This sequence joins TRBV5-1 and TRBJ2-2; 7 bases line up with TRBD1. The CDR3 contains 16 residues. Germline V gene data show CDR1 as SGHRS and CDR2 as YFSETQ. Unmatched junction bases numbered 14, after V lost 6 bases and J lost 6 bases. The CDR3 reads CASTRSGTEGAGELFF. The CDR3 nucleotides read TGCGCCAGCACCCGTTCCGGGACAGAAGGTGCCGGGGAGCTGTTTTTT. The variable domain in full, with the rest retrieved from reference TRBV5-1 and TRBJ2-2, is KAGVTQTPRYLIKTRGQQVTLSCSPISGHRSVSWYQQTPGQGLQFLFEYFSETQRNKGNFPGRFSGRQFSNSRSEMNVSTLELGDSALYLCASTRSGTEGAGELFFGEGSRLTVL.

This clonotype showed up many times. This chain uses TRBV11-1 with TRBJ2-5, with TRBD2 matching 16 bases. The CDR3 consists of 19 residues. From germline, CDR1 is SGHAT and CDR2 FQDESV (reference sequence). J was trimmed by 5 bases and V by 5 bases; bases with no gene match: 14. In DNA form, the CDR3 reads TGTGCCAGCAGCACGGGGACTAGCGGGAGGGCCGCCGTTTCCGAGACCCAGTACTTC. It encodes CASSTGTSGRAAVSETQYF.

This clonotype turned up a few times. The chain is built from TRBV29-1 and TRBJ1-1, with D uncertain. The V end was cut by 3 bases, the J end by 5 bases, with 10 bases between. CDR3 length: 12 residues. From germline, CDR1 is SQVTM and CDR2 ANQGSEA. In DNA, the CDR3 is TGCAGCGTTGAGCCGGGAAGAACTGAAGCTTTCTTT. Translated: CSVEPGRTEAFF. Full variable domain (rest looked up from reference TRBV29-1 and TRBJ1-1): SAVISQKPSRDICQRGTSLTIQCQVDSQVTMMFWYRQQPGQSLTLIATANQGSEATYESGFVIDKFPISRPNLTFSTLTVSNMSPEDSSIYLCSVEPGRTEAFFGQGTRLTVV.